One T cell receptor beta chain is described in this entry. This specimen comes from a study of blood T cell repertoires in COVID-19. This CDR3 spans 13 amino acids. Germline V CDR1 and CDR2: SNHLY, FYNNEI. V lost 9 bases, J lost 7 bases, and 7 bases stayed unmatched. Assay: immunoSEQ multiplex PCR; the TCRdb copy retains only in-frame clones and omits some. The data show 200,000 to 250,000 clones, 80% to 85% seen once. The chain uses TRBV2 and TRBJ2-2; 8 nucleotides line up with TRBD2. The receptor's source is a woman aged 25 to 39 who had recovered from COVID-19. Sample: peripheral blood. CDR3 sequence: CASTSGVLGELFF. The CDR3 DNA sequence: TGTGCCAGTACTAGCGGTGTTCTCGGGGAGCTGTTTTTT.